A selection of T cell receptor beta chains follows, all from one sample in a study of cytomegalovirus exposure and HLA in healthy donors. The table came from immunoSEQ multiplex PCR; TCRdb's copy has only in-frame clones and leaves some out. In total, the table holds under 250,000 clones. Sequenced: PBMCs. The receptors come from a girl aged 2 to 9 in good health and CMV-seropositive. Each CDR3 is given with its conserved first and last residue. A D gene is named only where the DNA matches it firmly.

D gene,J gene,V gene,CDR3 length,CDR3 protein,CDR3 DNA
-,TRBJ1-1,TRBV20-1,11,CSASGGAEAFF,TGCAGTGCTAGTGGGGGGGCTGAAGCTTTCTTT
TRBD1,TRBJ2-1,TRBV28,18,CASSLSTGGTPAYNEQFF,TGTGCCAGCAGCCTCTCGACAGGGGGGACTCCCGCTTACAATGAGCAGTTCTTC
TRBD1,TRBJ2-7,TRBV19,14,CASSTDRETYEQYF,TGTGCCAGTAGTACGGACAGGGAGACCTACGAGCAGTACTTC
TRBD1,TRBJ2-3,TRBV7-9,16,CASSLVRDSFTDTQYF,TGTGCCAGCAGCTTAGTAAGGGACAGCTTCACAGATACGCAGTATTTT
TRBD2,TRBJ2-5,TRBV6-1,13,CASPSGRGETQYF,TGTGCCAGCCCTAGCGGGAGGGGAGAGACCCAGTACTTC
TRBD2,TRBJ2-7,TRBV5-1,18,CASSLYQGTSGSPREQYF,TGCGCCAGCAGCTTGTACCAGGGGACTAGCGGGAGCCCTAGGGAGCAGTACTTC
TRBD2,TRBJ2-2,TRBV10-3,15,CAISGREANTGELFF,TGTGCCATCAGTGGGCGGGAGGCGAACACCGGGGAGCTGTTTTTT
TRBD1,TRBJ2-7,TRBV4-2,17,CASSQVRVGQGFDEQYF,TGTGCCAGCAGCCAAGTAAGGGTTGGACAGGGGTTCGACGAGCAGTACTTC
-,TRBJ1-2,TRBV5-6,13,CASSFTGSDGYTF,TGTGCCAGCAGCTTCACAGGGAGCGATGGCTACACCTTC
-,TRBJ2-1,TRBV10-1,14,CASGWDFSYNEQFF,TGCGCCAGCGGTTGGGACTTCTCCTACAATGAGCAGTTCTTC
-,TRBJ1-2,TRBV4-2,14,CASSHRNRVVGYTF,TGTGCCAGCAGCCATAGGAACAGGGTGGTTGGCTACACCTTC
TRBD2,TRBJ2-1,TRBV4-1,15,CASRTSGSSYNEQFF,TGCGCCAGCAGAACTAGCGGGTCTTCATACAATGAGCAGTTCTTC
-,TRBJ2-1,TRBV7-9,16,CASSRYVEESYNEQFF,TGTGCCAGCAGTCGGTATGTTGAGGAATCCTACAATGAGCAGTTCTTC
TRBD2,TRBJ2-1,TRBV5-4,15,CASSLGLAEGNEQFF,TGTGCCAGCAGCTTAGGACTAGCGGAGGGGAATGAGCAGTTCTTC
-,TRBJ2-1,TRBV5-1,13,CASSLSGYNEQFF,TGCGCCAGCAGCTTGAGCGGATACAATGAGCAGTTCTTC
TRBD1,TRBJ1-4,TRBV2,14,CASSGQGSGEKLFF,TGTGCCAGCAGCGGACAGGGGTCTGGAGAAAAACTGTTTTTT
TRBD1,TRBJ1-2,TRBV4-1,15,CASSPQGVLNYGYTF,TGCGCCAGCAGCCCCCAGGGGGTACTTAACTATGGCTACACCTTC
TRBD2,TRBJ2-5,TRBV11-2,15,CASSYEGSGGETQYF,TGTGCCAGCAGCTACGAGGGGTCGGGAGGAGAGACCCAGTACTTC
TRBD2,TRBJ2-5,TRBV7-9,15,CASSRGEGHQETPYF,TGTGCCAGCAGCCGGGGGGAGGGTCACCAAGAGACCCCGTACTTC
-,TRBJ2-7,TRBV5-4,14,CASSSRGTGGEQYF,TGTGCCAGCAGCTCTAGGGGTACGGGTGGCGAGCAGTACTTC
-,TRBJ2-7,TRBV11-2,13,CASSLDVVPQRYF,TGTGCCAGCAGCTTAGATGTTGTTCCCCAGCGGTACTTC
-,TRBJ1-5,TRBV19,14,CASSIVQTNQPQHF,TGTGCCAGTAGTATAGTACAGACAAATCAGCCCCAGCATTTT
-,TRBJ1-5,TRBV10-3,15,CAISRDTFSNQPQHF,TGTGCCATCAGCCGGGACACATTTAGCAATCAGCCCCAGCATTTT
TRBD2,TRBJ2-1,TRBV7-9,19,CASSLGGLAGTRGYNEQFF,TGTGCCAGCAGCTTAGGGGGACTAGCGGGAACACGGGGTTACAATGAGCAGTTCTTC
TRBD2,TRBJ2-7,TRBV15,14,CATSGTIPTYEQYF,TGTGCCACCAGCGGGACTATACCAACCTACGAGCAGTACTTC
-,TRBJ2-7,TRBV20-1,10,CSASYPEQYF,TGCAGTGCTTCTTATCCCGAGCAGTACTTC
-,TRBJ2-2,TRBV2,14,CASSGGERTGELFF,TGTGCCAGCAGTGGGGGAGAGAGAACCGGGGAGCTGTTTTTT
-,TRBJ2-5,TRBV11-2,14,CASSRQGGQETQYF,TGTGCCAGCAGCCGGCAGGGAGGCCAAGAGACCCAGTACTTC
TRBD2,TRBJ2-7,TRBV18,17,CASSLKMGLADSYEQYF,TGTGCCAGCTCACTGAAAATGGGACTAGCGGACTCCTACGAGCAGTACTTC
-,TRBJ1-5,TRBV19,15,CASSWASGYNQPQHF,TGTGCCAGTAGTTGGGCGTCGGGATATAATCAGCCCCAGCATTTT
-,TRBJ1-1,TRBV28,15,CASRSRRDWNTEAFF,TGTGCCAGCAGATCCCGGCGGGACTGGAACACTGAAGCTTTCTTT
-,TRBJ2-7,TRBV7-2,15,CASSLAPGNRYEQYF,TGTGCCAGCAGCTTAGCACCGGGAAATCGGTACGAGCAGTACTTC
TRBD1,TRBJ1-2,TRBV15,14,CATSRESGGGGYTF,TGTGCCACCAGCAGAGAGTCAGGGGGCGGGGGCTACACCTTC
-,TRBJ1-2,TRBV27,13,CASSSILNYGYTF,TGTGCCAGCAGTTCGATCCTAAACTATGGCTACACCTTC
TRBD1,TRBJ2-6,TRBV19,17,CASTYGDRRTGANVLTF,TGTGCCAGTACCTACGGGGACAGGCGAACTGGGGCCAACGTCCTGACTTTC
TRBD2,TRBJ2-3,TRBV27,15,CASSFGAGEADTQYF,TGTGCCAGCAGTTTTGGGGCGGGAGAGGCAGATACGCAGTATTTT
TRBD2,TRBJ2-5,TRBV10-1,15,CASTDGLAGGLGLNF,TGCGCCAGCACCGATGGACTAGCGGGAGGTTTAGGATTGAACTTC
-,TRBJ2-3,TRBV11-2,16,CASSSGLRGGADTQYF,TGTGCCAGCAGCTCCGGACTCAGGGGTGGGGCAGATACGCAGTATTTT
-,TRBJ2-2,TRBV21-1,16,CASSSSGREAMGELFF,TGTGCCAGCAGCAGCAGTGGGCGGGAGGCGATGGGGGAGCTGTTTTTT
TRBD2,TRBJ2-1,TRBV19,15,CASSIGRALFDEQFF,TGCGCCAGTAGTATCGGGAGGGCCCTCTTCGATGAGCAGTTCTTC
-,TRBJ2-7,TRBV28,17,CASRPLRALGAFYEQYF,TGTGCCAGCAGACCTCTACGGGCCCTGGGAGCTTTCTACGAGCAGTACTTC
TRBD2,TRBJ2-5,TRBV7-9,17,CASSPRSAGGIGETQYF,TGTGCCAGCAGCCCGCGCAGCGCCGGGGGGATTGGGGAGACCCAGTACTTC
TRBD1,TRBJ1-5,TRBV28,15,CASRPAGGRIQPQHF,TGTGCCAGCAGACCGGCAGGGGGCAGGATTCAGCCCCAGCATTTT
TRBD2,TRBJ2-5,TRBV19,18,CASSPSGTSMSVLETQYF,TGTGCCAGTAGTCCCTCAGGGACTAGTATGTCCGTCTTGGAGACCCAGTACTTC
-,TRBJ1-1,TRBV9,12,CASRKQNTEAFF,TGTGCCAGCCGTAAACAGAACACTGAAGCTTTCTTT
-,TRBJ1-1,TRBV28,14,CASAFGVKNTEAFF,TGTGCCAGCGCCTTCGGGGTAAAGAACACTGAAGCTTTCTTT
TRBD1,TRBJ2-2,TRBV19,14,CASSTPTGTGELFF,TGTGCCAGTAGTACGCCGACAGGGACCGGGGAGCTGTTTTTT
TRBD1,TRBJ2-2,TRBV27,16,CASRGNTGVATGELFF,TGTGCCAGCAGGGGGAACACAGGGGTGGCCACCGGGGAGCTGTTTTTT
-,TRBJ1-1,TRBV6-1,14,CASSEGTMNTEAFF,TGTGCCAGCAGTGAAGGGACTATGAACACTGAAGCTTTCTTT
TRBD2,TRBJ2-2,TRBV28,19,CASSPLISVGLAGTGELFF,TGTGCCAGCAGTCCCCTGATCTCAGTCGGCCTAGCGGGAACCGGGGAGCTGTTTTTT
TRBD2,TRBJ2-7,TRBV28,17,CASSFPTLTSGSPLEYF,TGTGCCAGCAGTTTCCCCACCCTGACTAGCGGGAGTCCCCTGGAGTACTTC
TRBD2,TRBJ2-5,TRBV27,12,CASSSSGETQYF,TGTGCCAGCAGTTCTAGCGGTGAGACCCAGTACTTC